A selection of T cell receptor beta chains follows, all from one sample in a study of cytomegalovirus exposure and HLA in healthy donors. Only in-frame clones appear in the TCRdb table, and some are missing; sequencing was by immunoSEQ multiplex PCR. The sample includes approximately 150,000 clones, approximately 67% of them seen just once. Specimen: PBMCs. These TCRs come from a woman aged 18-35 years in good health and CMV-seropositive. Both conserved end residues are part of each CDR3. A D gene is named only where the DNA matches it firmly. For some rows the clone size is stated as once, few or many, or as a class when expanded; others skip it.

NA | NA | TRBJ2-3 | TRBV2 | TGTGCCAGCAAACCGGGAACACAAGGGGATACGCAGTATTTT | CASKPGTQGDTQYF
NA | TRBD2 | TRBJ2-3 | TRBV5-6 | TGTGCCAGCAGCTTGTGGGCGGGGGTGGGCCCAGATACGCAGTATTTT | CASSLWAGVGPDTQYF
few | TRBD2 | TRBJ2-1 | TRBV29-1 | TGCAGCGTTGCCCGAGGCGCTAGCGGGGGTGATGAGCAGTTCTTC | CSVARGASGGDEQFF
NA | TRBD1 | TRBJ2-1 | TRBV6-5 | TGTGCCAGCAGTTACTCGGCAGGGGGCGGGGTAGATGAGCAGTTCTTC | CASSYSAGGGVDEQFF
NA | TRBD1 | TRBJ1-3 | TRBV9 | TGTGCCAGCAGCGAACCCCAGGGACAGGGGGGAAACACCATATATTTT | CASSEPQGQGGNTIYF
NA | NA | TRBJ1-1 | TRBV5-4 | TGTGCCAGCAGCAAGGGAGGGACGGGCCCTGAAGCTTTCTTT | CASSKGGTGPEAFF
NA | TRBD1 | TRBJ1-2 | TRBV5-1 | TGCGCCAGCAGCTTGGTAGTCCCGGGACAGGGGAGCTATGGCTACACCTTC | CASSLVVPGQGSYGYTF
NA | NA | TRBJ2-2 | TRBV10-2 | TGCGCCAGCAGAAGGGGGATGGGAGACGGGGAGCTGTTTTTT | CASRRGMGDGELFF
few | TRBD1 | TRBJ1-1 | TRBV10-3 | TGTGCCATCGGAAGGACAGGGACGAACACTGAAGCTTTCTTT | CAIGRTGTNTEAFF
NA | TRBD2 | TRBJ2-2 | TRBV5-4 | TGTGCCAGCAGCTTGGGGGTGGCGGGGGTACACACCGGGGAGCTGTTTTTT | CASSLGVAGVHTGELFF